The clone carrying this T cell receptor beta chain is medium-sized. The antigen is unknown. Treatment reported: roughly nine-day PBMC culture with coronavirus spike peptide pools or control peptides (ViraFEST assay). The source of the sample is a study of vaccination and CD4 T cells after COVID-19. Study-level background: Overlapping SARS-CoV-2, HCoV-NL63, HCoV-OC43 and HCoV-229E spike peptides were used to stimulate cells. Whole-study results and caveats: Within the convalescent patients, a median around 84% of the SARS-CoV-2-reactive clones were ones that appeared only post-vaccination.

The Oncomine TCR Beta short-read assay was applied to DNA of cultured CD4+ T cells. Investigators obtained genomic DNA by extraction from cultured CD4+ T cells. TCRdb analysed the PCR reads with MiXCR anew, one entry per CDR3 protein. The sample includes 3,500 to 5,000 distinct CDR3 sequences, more than 20% of them seen just once. The germline V gene has CDR1 MDHEN and CDR2 SYDVKM. The V and J ends lost 9 bases and 5 bases, in that order; junction bases with no gene match: 11. CDR3 length: 14 residues. This clonotype originated in a human donor who had recovered from COVID-19. The genes are TRBV28 and TRBJ2-5; 8 nucleotides align to TRBD2. This specimen consisted of CD4+ T cells from blood, cultured in vitro, obtained after SARS-CoV-2 vaccination. CDR3 sequence: CASAGGGFIETQYF. DNA for the CDR3: TGTGCCAGTGCGGGCGGGGGGTTCATCGAGACCCAGTACTTC.